This is a list of T cell receptor beta chains from one sample in a study of human T cells and chemical hapten exposure. TCRdb itself ran the RACE reads through MiXCR, one entry per CDR3 protein. The table includes around 110,000 distinct CDR3 sequences, about 12% detected once. Sequencing was performed on whole blood, taken in connection with sensitization to the hapten diphenylcyclopropenone (DPC). All receptors derive from a woman between 50 and 59 years old with alopecia areata. Some clones in this sample may be carry-over from other donors' samples. The CDR3 runs from the conserved cysteine through the conserved F or W. The order of the fields is V gene, D gene, CDR3 length, clone size, J gene, CDR3 protein, CDR3 DNA. A D gene is named only where the DNA matches it firmly. Clone size is stated in some rows and not others, as once, few, many or a class when expanded.

>TRBV20-1|TRBD2|14|few|TRBJ2-1
CSARTSGGAYEQFF
TGCAGTGCTAGGACTAGCGGGGGGGCCTATGAGCAGTTCTTC
>TRBV28|.|14|.|TRBJ2-7
CASSLFEGNYEQYF
TGTGCCAGCAGTTTATTTGAGGGAAACTACGAGCAGTACTTC
>TRBV12-3/TRBV12-4|.|15|many|TRBJ1-5
CASSPQVGIGEPQHF
TGTGCCAGCAGTCCCCAGGTGGGGATCGGTGAGCCCCAGCATTTT
>TRBV28|.|13|many|TRBJ2-4
CASRKGSLNIQYF
TGTGCCAGCAGGAAAGGGTCCTTGAACATTCAGTACTTC
>TRBV27|TRBD1|15|.|TRBJ1-5
CASSPTTGGNQPQHF
TGTGCCAGCAGTCCCACGACAGGGGGAAATCAGCCCCAGCATTTT
>TRBV12-3/TRBV12-4|.|13|few|TRBJ1-2
CASRLDSNYGYTF
TGTGCCAGCCGACTGGACAGTAACTATGGCTACACCTTC
>TRBV28|.|15|.|TRBJ1-2
CASSLNWGRGGGYTF
TGTGCCAGCAGTTTGAATTGGGGCAGGGGAGGAGGCTACACCTTC
>TRBV18|.|14|many|TRBJ2-7
CASSPGDGYYEQYF
TGTGCCAGCTCACCGGGGGACGGATACTACGAGCAGTACTTC
>TRBV6-2/TRBV6-3|.|13|.|TRBJ1-1
CASSRTPSTEAFF
TGTGCCAGCAGTCGTACCCCCTCCACTGAAGCTTTCTTT
>TRBV28|.|16|many|TRBJ2-1
CASSYDQLVAYNEQFF
TGTGCCAGCAGTTATGACCAGCTTGTGGCCTACAATGAGCAGTTCTTC
>TRBV7-2|.|14|few|TRBJ2-4
CASSLSSSVDIQYF
TGTGCCAGCAGCTTATCGAGTTCCGTGGACATTCAGTACTTC
>TRBV24-1|TRBD1|17|many|TRBJ2-5
CATSDPDRDREQETQYF
TGTGCCACCAGTGACCCTGACCGGGACAGAGAGCAAGAGACCCAGTACTTC
>TRBV20-1|.|12|.|TRBJ1-5
CSAGTTGQPQHF
TGCAGTGCGGGTACTACGGGGCAGCCCCAGCATTTT
>TRBV28|.|14|.|TRBJ2-7
CASIGAGNSYEQYF
TGTGCCAGCATTGGAGCTGGGAACTCCTACGAGCAGTACTTC
>TRBV5-1|.|14|.|TRBJ1-4
CASSLDRGNEKLFF
TGCGCCAGCAGCTTGGATCGGGGAAATGAAAAACTGTTTTTT
>TRBV7-9|TRBD1|15|.|TRBJ2-5
CASSPGQGLQETQYF
TGTGCCAGCAGCCCAGGACAGGGCCTACAAGAGACCCAGTACTTC
>TRBV20-1|.|8|few|TRBJ1-2
CSATMLSF
TGCAGTGCTACTATGCTAAGCTTC
>TRBV11-2|.|18|.|TRBJ1-6
CASSRSSQGGRMNSPLHF
TGTGCCAGCAGCCGAAGCTCGCAGGGAGGTAGAATGAATTCACCCCTCCACTTT
>TRBV24-1|.|15|few|TRBJ2-1
CATSDRGASDNEQFF
TGTGCCACCAGTGATAGGGGGGCGTCTGACAATGAGCAGTTCTTC
>TRBV4-1|.|15|.|TRBJ2-1
CASSQEGYTDNEQFF
TGCGCCAGCAGCCAAGAGGGTTATACAGACAATGAGCAGTTCTTC
>TRBV20-1|TRBD1|15|.|TRBJ2-1
CSATPGTGVYNEQFF
TGCAGTGCGACGCCCGGGACAGGGGTCTACAATGAGCAGTTCTTC
>TRBV12-2|.|17|.|TRBJ2-7
CASRLGVPPGGSYEQYF
TGTGCAAGTCGCTTAGGGGTACCTCCCGGAGGTAGTTACGAGCAGTACTTC
>TRBV28|.|13|few|TRBJ2-1
CASKGPSYNEQFF
TGTGCCAGCAAGGGTCCTTCCTACAATGAGCAGTTCTTC
>TRBV18|TRBD1|14|many|TRBJ1-5
CASSPDRAAQPQHF
TGTGCCAGCTCACCCGACAGGGCAGCTCAGCCCCAGCATTTT
>TRBV21-1|.|18|.|TRBJ1-5
CASPYPNRGRRINQPQHF
TGTGCCAGCCCGTACCCCAACAGGGGGAGAAGGATCAATCAGCCCCAGCATTTT
>TRBV11-2|TRBD1|14|many|TRBJ1-1
CASSLPRQGPEAFF
TGTGCCAGCAGCCTACCCCGACAGGGCCCTGAAGCTTTCTTT
>TRBV6-1|.|14|many|TRBJ2-3
CASTDRSSTDTQYF
TGTGCCAGCACGGACAGATCTAGCACAGATACGCAGTATTTT
>TRBV2|.|14|.|TRBJ2-5
CASTPDTLQETQYF
TGTGCCAGCACCCCCGACACACTCCAAGAGACCCAGTACTTC
>TRBV5-4|.|14|.|TRBJ1-1
CASSLVAGAAEAFF
TGTGCCAGCAGCTTGGTGGCGGGGGCGGCTGAAGCTTTCTTT
>TRBV29-1|.|14|many|TRBJ1-1
CSASESHPGAEAFF
TGCAGCGCTTCAGAGTCCCACCCGGGTGCTGAAGCTTTCTTT
>TRBV7-6|.|13|few|TRBJ1-5
CASSLRQASAQHF
TGTGCCAGCAGCTTACGACAGGCATCAGCCCAGCATTTT
>TRBV6-5|.|16|few|TRBJ1-5
CASSYSRGGGNQPQHF
TGTGCCAGCAGTTACTCGCGGGGAGGGGGTAATCAGCCCCAGCATTTT
>TRBV12-5|.|13|many|TRBJ1-1
CASGVNGDTEAFF
TGTGCTAGTGGAGTTAATGGGGATACTGAAGCTTTCTTT
>TRBV27|.|13|few|TRBJ2-2
CASSLSPTGELFF
TGTGCCAGCAGTTTATCACCCACCGGGGAGCTGTTTTTT
>TRBV20-1|.|10|.|TRBJ1-2
CSATRGGYTF
TGCAGTGCTACGAGGGGCGGCTACACCTTC
>TRBV5-1|.|16|few|TRBJ1-1
CASSPQLSGFNTEAFF
TGCGCCAGCAGCCCACAATTGTCGGGGTTCAACACTGAAGCTTTCTTT
>TRBV7-9|.|14|many|TRBJ1-1
CASSLAVRGTEAFF
TGTGCCAGCAGCTTAGCCGTTCGGGGAACTGAAGCTTTCTTT
>TRBV27|.|15|many|TRBJ1-2
CASKDGSTLNYGYTF
TGTGCCAGCAAGGACGGCTCAACCCTAAACTATGGCTACACCTTC
>TRBV10-2|.|13|.|TRBJ1-1
CASSEAGGVGAFF
TGCGCCAGCAGTGAGGCGGGAGGAGTAGGGGCTTTCTTC
>TRBV12-3/TRBV12-4|.|12|many|TRBJ1-1
CASSFAGLEAFF
TGTGCCAGCAGTTTTGCCGGGCTTGAAGCTTTCTTT
>TRBV19|TRBD1|15|few|TRBJ1-4
CASSTRTGLNEKLFF
TGTGCCAGTAGTACGCGGACAGGCCTTAATGAAAAACTGTTTTTT
>TRBV3-1|.|14|.|TRBJ1-6
CASRPGWGQSPLHF
TGTGCCAGCAGGCCAGGGTGGGGGCAATCACCCCTCCACTTT
>TRBV6-5|.|16|many|TRBJ2-3
CASSYSGLASTDTQYF
TGTGCCAGCAGTTACTCAGGGCTAGCTAGCACAGATACGCAGTATTTT
>TRBV20-1|.|13|many|TRBJ2-7
CSASHILTYEQYF
TGCAGTGCTAGCCATATACTGACCTACGAGCAGTACTTC